This T cell receptor beta chain was obtained from a study of beta chain features in type 1 diabetes. Study-wide results and caveats: Insertions at VDJ junctions were less frequent in type 1 diabetes patients. These patients also deleted more nucleotides at the same junctions.

cDNA synthesis used the whole RNA isolate, giving expressed TCRB sequences. About 3.9 million reads on average were seen across naive, central memory and regulatory T cell samples. Assay: immunoSEQ multiplex PCR; the TCRdb copy retains only in-frame clones and omits some. The data hold under 900,000 clones, with 15% to 20% observed a single time. V lost 3 bases to trimming and J lost 1 base; unmatched junction nucleotides: 6. Germline values: CDR1 SGHAT, CDR2 FQNNGV. CDR3 length equals 16 residues. One heparinised draw, averaging around 120 mL, was taken per donor. Details on this clone: Its specificity is unknown.

The specimen sequenced was naive CD4+ T cells from blood. This sequence joins TRBV11-2 and TRBJ2-7; 10 positions agree with TRBD2. The sequence was collected from a woman aged 18-30 years in good health. The chain's CDR3 is CASSFRSSGSSYEQYF. The CDR3 DNA reads TGTGCCAGCAGCTTTAGGTCTAGCGGGAGTTCCTACGAGCAGTACTTC.